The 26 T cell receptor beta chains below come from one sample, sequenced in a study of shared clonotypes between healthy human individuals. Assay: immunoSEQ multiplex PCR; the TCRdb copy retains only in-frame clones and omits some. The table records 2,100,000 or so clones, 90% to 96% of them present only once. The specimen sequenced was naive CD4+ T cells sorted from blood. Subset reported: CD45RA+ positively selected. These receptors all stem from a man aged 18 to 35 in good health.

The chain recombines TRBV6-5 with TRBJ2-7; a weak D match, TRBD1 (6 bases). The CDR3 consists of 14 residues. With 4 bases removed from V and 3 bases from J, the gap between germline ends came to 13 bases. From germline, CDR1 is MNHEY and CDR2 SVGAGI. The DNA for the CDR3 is TGTGCCAGCAGTTCGGGTGGACAGCTCTACGAGCAGTACTTC. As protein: CASSSGGQLYEQYF.

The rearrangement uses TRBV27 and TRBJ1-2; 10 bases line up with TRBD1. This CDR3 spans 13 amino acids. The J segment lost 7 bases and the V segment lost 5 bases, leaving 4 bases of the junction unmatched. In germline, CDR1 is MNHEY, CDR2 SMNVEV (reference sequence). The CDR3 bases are TGTGCCAGCAGTCCTCGGACAGGGGGTGGCTACACCTTC. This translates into CASSPRTGGGYTF.

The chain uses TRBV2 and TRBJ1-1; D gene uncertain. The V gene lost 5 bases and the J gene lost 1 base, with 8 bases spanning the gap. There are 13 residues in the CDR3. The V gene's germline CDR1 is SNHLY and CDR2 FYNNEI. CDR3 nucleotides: TGTGCCAGCAGTTATACAGAGAACACTGAAGCTTTCTTT. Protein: CASSYTENTEAFF. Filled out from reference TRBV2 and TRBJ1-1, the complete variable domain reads EPEVTQTPSHQVTQMGQEVILRCVPISNHLYFYWYRQILGQKVEFLVSFYNNEISEKSEIFDDQFSVERPDGSNFTLKIRSTKLEDSAMYFCASSYTENTEAFFGQGTRLTVV.

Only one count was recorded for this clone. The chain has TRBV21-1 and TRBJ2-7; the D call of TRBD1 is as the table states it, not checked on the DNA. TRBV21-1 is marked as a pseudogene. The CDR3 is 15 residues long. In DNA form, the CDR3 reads TGTGCCAGCAGCCTAGACAGGGTCTCTAACTACGAGCAGTACTTC. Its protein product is CASSLDRVSNYEQYF.

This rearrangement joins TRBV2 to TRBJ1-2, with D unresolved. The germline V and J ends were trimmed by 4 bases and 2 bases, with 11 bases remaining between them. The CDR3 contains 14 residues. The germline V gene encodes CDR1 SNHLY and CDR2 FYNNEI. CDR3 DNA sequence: TGTGCCAGCAGTGGGCTTACTTCCAACTATGGCTACACCTTC. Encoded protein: CASSGLTSNYGYTF.

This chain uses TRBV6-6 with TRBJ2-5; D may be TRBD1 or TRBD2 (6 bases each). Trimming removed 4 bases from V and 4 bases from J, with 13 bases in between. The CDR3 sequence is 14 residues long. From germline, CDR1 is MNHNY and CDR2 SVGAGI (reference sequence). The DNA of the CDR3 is TGTGCCAGCAGTTTCGGGGGCGAGGGAGAGACCCAGTACTTC. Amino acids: CASSFGGEGETQYF.

The CDR3 DNA sequence: TGTGCCAGCAGTTTACTCAGAAACATGAACACTGAAGCTTTCTTT. This sequence encodes CASSLLRNMNTEAFF. The V call is TRBV28, the J call TRBJ1-1; D is unclear. V was cut by 2 bases and J by 0 bases, with 10 bases left in between. There are 15 residues in the CDR3. Per germline, CDR1 MDHEN and CDR2 SYDVKM.

The CDR3 sequence is CSAKQGGETQYF. CDR3 nucleotide sequence: TGCAGCGCTAAACAGGGGGGGGAGACCCAGTACTTC. The V gene is TRBV29-1, the J gene TRBJ2-5; D might be TRBD1 (8 bases). CDR1 SQVTM and CDR2 ANQGSEA come from the germline V gene. CDR3 size: 12 residues. V gave up 7 bases and J gave up 5 bases, with 14 bases separating them.

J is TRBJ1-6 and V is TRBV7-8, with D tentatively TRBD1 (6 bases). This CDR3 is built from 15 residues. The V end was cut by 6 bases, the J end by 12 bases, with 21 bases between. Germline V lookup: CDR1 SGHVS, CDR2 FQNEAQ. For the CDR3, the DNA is TGTGCCAGCAGACAAGGGGGGGCCCCCGTAAGACCCCTCCACTTT. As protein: CASRQGGAPVRPLHF.

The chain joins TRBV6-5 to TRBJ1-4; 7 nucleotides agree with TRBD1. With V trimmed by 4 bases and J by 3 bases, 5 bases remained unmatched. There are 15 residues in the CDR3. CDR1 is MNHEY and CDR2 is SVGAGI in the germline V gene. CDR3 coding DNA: TGTGCCAGCAGTTCGTCCGGGACAGCTAATGAAAAACTGTTTTTT. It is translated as CASSSSGTANEKLFF.

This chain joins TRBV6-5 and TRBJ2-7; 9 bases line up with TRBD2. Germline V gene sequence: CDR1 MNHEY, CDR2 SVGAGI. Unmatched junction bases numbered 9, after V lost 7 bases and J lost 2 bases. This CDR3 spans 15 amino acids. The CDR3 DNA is TGTGCCAGCAAAGTCTCGCGGGGGGGAACCTACGAGCAGTACTTC. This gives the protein CASKVSRGGTYEQYF.

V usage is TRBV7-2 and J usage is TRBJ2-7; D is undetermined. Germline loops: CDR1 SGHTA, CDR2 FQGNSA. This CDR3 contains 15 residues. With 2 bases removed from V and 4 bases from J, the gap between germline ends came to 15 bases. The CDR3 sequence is CASSLKLGWEYEQYF. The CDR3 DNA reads TGTGCCAGCAGCTTAAAGTTGGGGTGGGAATACGAGCAGTACTTC.

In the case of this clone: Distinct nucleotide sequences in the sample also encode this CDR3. As DNA, the CDR3 is TGTGCCAGCTCCCGGACAGGGGGGCGGTACGAGCAGTACTTC. Protein product: CASSRTGGRYEQYF. The chain has TRBV6-1 and TRBJ2-7, with 10 bases that match TRBD1. V trimming: 8 bases; J trimming: 4 bases; junction bases outside the gene matches: 8. The CDR3 sequence is 14 residues long. Germline CDR1 reads MNHNS; CDR2 reads SASEGT.

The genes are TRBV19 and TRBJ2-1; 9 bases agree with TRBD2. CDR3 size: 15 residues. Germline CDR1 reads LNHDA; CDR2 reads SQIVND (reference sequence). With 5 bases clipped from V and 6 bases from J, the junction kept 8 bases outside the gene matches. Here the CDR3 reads CASSSLAGKINEQFF. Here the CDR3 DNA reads TGTGCCAGTAGTTCCCTAGCGGGAAAAATCAATGAGCAGTTCTTC.

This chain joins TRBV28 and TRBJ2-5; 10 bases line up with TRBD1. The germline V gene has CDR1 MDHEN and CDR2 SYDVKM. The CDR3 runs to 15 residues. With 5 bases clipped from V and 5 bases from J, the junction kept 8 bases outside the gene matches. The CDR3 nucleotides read TGTGCCAGCAGTCTCGGGACAGGGGTTTTGGAGACCCAGTACTTC. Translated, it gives CASSLGTGVLETQYF.

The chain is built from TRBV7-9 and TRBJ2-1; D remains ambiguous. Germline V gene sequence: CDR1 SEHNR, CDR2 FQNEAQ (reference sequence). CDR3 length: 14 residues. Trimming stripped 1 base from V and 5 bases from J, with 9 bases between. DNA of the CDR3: TGTGCCAGCAGCTTAGAGAGCAGTAACAATGAGCAGTTCTTC. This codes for CASSLESSNNEQFF.

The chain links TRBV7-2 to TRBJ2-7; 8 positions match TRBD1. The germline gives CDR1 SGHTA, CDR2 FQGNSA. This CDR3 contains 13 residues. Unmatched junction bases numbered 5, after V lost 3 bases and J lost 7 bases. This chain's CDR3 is CASSFQGAGEQYF. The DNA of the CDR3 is TGTGCCAGCAGCTTCCAGGGGGCGGGTGAGCAGTACTTC.

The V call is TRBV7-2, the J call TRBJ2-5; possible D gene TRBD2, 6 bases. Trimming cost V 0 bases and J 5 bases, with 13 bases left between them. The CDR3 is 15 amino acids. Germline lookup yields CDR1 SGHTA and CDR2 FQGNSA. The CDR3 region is CASSLAPRLAETQYF. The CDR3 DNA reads TGTGCCAGCAGCTTAGCGCCCCGGCTAGCGGAGACCCAGTACTTC.

The CDR3 DNA reads as TGTGCCAGCAAGGGTTTTGGGACTGAAGCTTTCTTT. Residues: CASKGFGTEAFF. V usage is TRBV6-4 and J usage is TRBJ1-1; unclear D gene. Germline lookup yields CDR1 MRHNA and CDR2 SNTAGT. V was shortened by 7 bases and J by 5 bases, with 11 bases between the two germline ends. The CDR3 is 12 amino acids.

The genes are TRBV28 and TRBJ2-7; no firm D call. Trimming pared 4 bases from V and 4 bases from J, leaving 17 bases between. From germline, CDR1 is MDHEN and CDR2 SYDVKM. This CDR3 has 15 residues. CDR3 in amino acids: CASSSRRFPPYEQYF. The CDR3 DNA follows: TGTGCCAGCAGTTCGCGGCGCTTTCCCCCTTACGAGCAGTACTTC.

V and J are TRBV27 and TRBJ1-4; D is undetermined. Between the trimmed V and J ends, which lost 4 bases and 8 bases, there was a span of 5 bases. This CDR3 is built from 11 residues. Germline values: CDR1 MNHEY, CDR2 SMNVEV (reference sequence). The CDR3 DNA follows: TGTGCCAGCAGTTCTCGAGAAAAACTGTTTTTT. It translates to CASSSREKLFF.

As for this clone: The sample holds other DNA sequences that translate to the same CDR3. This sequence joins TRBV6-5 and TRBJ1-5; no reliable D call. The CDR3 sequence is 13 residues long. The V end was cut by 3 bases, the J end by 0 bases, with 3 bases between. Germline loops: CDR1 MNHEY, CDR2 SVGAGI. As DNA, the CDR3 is TGTGCCAGCAGTTATGATAGCAATCAGCCCCAGCATTTT. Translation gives CASSYDSNQPQHF.

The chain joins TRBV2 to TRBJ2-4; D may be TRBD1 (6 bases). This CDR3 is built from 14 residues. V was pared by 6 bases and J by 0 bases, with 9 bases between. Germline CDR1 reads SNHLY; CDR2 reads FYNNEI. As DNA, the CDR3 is TGTGCCAGCAGGCAGGGGATAGCCAAAAACATTCAGTACTTC. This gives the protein CASRQGIAKNIQYF.

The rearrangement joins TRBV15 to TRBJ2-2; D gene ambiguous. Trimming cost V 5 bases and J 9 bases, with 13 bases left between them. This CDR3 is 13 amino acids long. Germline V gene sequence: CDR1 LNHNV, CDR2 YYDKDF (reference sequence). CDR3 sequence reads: CATSADFLRELFF. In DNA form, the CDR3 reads TGTGCCACCAGCGCCGATTTCTTGAGGGAGCTGTTTTTT.

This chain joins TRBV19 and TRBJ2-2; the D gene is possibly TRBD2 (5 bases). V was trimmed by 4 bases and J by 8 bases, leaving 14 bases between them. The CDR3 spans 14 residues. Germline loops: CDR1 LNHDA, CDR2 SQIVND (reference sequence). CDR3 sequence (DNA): TGTGCCAGTAGTAGGACTGTGTGGTTGGGGGAGCTGTTTTTT. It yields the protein CASSRTVWLGELFF.

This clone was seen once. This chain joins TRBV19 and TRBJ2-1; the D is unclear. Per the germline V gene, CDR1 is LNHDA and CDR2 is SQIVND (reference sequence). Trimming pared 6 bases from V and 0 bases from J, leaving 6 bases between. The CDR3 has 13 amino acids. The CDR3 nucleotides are TGTGCCAGTAGGGGCAGCTCCTACAATGAGCAGTTCTTC. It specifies CASRGSSYNEQFF.